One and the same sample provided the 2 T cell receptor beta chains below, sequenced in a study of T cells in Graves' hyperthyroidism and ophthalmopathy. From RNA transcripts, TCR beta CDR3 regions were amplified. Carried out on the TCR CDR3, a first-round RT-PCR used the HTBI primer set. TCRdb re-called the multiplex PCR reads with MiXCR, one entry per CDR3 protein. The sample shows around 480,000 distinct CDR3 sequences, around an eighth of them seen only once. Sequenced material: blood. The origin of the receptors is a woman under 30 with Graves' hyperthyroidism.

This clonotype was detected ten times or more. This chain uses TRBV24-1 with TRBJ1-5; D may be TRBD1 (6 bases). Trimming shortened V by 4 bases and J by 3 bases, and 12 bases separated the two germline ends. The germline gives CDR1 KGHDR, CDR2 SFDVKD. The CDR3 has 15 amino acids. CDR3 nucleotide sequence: TGTGCCACCAGTGAAAAGCAGGGGTCCAATCAGCCCCAGCATTTT. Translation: CATSEKQGSNQPQHF.

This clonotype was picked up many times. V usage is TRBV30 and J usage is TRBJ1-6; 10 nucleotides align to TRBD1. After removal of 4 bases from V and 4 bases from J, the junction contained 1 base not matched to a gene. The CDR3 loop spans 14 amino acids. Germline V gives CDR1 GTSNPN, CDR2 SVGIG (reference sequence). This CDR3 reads CAWKGQGYNSPLHF. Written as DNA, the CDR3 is TGTGCCTGGAAGGGACAGGGGTATAATTCACCCCTCCACTTT. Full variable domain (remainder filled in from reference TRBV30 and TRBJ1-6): SQTIHQWPATLVQPVGSPLSLECTVEGTSNPNLYWYRQAAGRGLQLLFYSVGIGQISSEVPQNLSASRPQDRQFILSSKKLLLSDSGFYLCAWKGQGYNSPLHFGNGTRLTVT.